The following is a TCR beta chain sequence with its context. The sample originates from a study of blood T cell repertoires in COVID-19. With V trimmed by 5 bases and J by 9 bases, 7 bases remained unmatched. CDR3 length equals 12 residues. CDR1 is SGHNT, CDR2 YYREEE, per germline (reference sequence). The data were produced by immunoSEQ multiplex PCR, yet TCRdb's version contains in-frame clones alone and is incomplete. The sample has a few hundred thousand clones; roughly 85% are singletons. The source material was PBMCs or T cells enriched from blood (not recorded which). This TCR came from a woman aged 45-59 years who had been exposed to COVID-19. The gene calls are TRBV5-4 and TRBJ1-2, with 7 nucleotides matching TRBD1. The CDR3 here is CASSRTGDSYTF. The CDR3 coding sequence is TGTGCCAGCAGTCGGACAGGTGATAGCTACACCTTC.